These 14 T cell receptor beta chains originate from one sample sequenced in a study of T cell repertoires in cytomegalovirus infection. TCRdb redid the calling of the reads with MiXCR, one entry per CDR3 protein. The data contain around 170,000 distinct CDR3 sequences, approximately 15% of them seen just once; the ten biggest clones take up 25% to 30%. Sequencing was performed on PBMCs. The receptor set was obtained from a human donor in good health (CMV status not recorded). Some clones in this sample may be carry-over from other donors' samples.

This clonotype was counted only a few times. This chain connects TRBV9 to TRBJ2-5; D unclear. Germline assignment: CDR1 SGDLS and CDR2 YYNGEE. The CDR3 covers 12 residues. V was cut by 0 bases and J by 5 bases, with 5 bases left in between. DNA of the CDR3: TGTGCCAGCAGCGTAGATTCGGAGACCCAGTACTTC. Translation gives CASSVDSETQYF.

The sample holds a few counts of this clonotype. CDR3 DNA sequence: TGTGCCAGCAGGGCAGGGGCGAATGAGCAGTTCTTC. Residues: CASRAGANEQFF. This chain uses TRBV2 with TRBJ2-1; TRBD1 is a possible D gene (6 bases). The V gene's germline CDR1 is SNHLY and CDR2 FYNNEI. V lost 6 bases and J lost 7, with 10 bases in between. The CDR3 extends over 12 amino acids. The variable domain in full, completed from reference TRBV2 and TRBJ2-1, reads EPEVTQTPSHQVTQMGQEVILRCVPISNHLYFYWYRQILGQKVEFLVSFYNNEISEKSEIFDDQFSVERPDGSNFTLKIRSTKLEDSAMYFCASRAGANEQFFGPGTRLTVL.

This clonotype was observed at least ten times. This chain joins TRBV29-1 and TRBJ1-1, with D unresolved. The germline V and J ends were trimmed by 6 bases and 1 base, with 9 bases remaining between them. The CDR3 contains 12 residues. The germline V gene has CDR1 SQVTM and CDR2 ANQGSEA. In DNA form, the CDR3 reads TGCAGCGTCGGACGGGCGAACACTGAAGCTTTCTTT. Translation: CSVGRANTEAFF.

As concerns this clonotype: A read error is likely, as this CDR3 ends without the conserved phenylalanine or tryptophan. The limits of the CDR3 on the DNA are not certain, so only TCRdb's listed CDR3 is given. This sequence joins TRBV7-2 and TRBJ1-1; the D segment call TRBD1 is taken from the table without a DNA check. The CDR3 numbers 15 amino acids, ends counted. Germline lookup yields CDR1 SGHTA and CDR2 FQGNSA. The CDR3 loop is CASSSPGKRNTEAVV.

This clonotype was picked up many times. This chain uses TRBV7-2 with TRBJ2-7; the D is unclear. Germline CDR1 SGHTA, CDR2 FQGNSA. The V end lost 6 bases, the J end lost 2 bases, and 11 bases lay between the germline ends. The CDR3 loop spans 13 amino acids. This CDR3 reads CASRQTPTYEQYF. In DNA form, the CDR3 reads TGTGCCAGCAGACAGACACCTACCTACGAGCAGTACTTC.

The genes are TRBV19 and TRBJ2-4; perhaps D is TRBD1 or TRBD2 (5 bases each). V was trimmed by 5 bases and J by 1 base, leaving 15 bases between them. This CDR3 is 16 amino acids long. CDR1 and CDR2 from the germline V gene are LNHDA and SQIVND (reference sequence). The CDR3 reads CASSSQGDVAKNIQYF. The CDR3 DNA reads as TGTGCCAGTAGTTCCCAGGGAGATGTGGCCAAAAACATTCAGTACTTC.

The V gene is TRBV7-4, the J gene TRBJ2-1; 7 positions match TRBD1. The germline V gene has CDR1 SGHVT and CDR2 SQSDAQ. This CDR3 contains 12 residues. Unmatched junction bases numbered 4, after V lost 6 bases and J lost 8 bases. CDR3 loop: CASRRGHDEQFF. CDR3 DNA: TGTGCCAGCAGAAGGGGGCATGATGAGCAGTTCTTC.

This clonotype was seen repeatedly, ten times or more. The chain couples TRBV7-8 to TRBJ2-1, with 13 nucleotides matching TRBD2. J gave up 7 bases and V 6 bases, and 6 bases lay outside the gene matches. The CDR3 spans 15 residues. Germline V gene sequence: CDR1 SGHVS, CDR2 FQNEAQ. CDR3 loop: CASRQLAGGPNEQFF. CDR3 nucleotides: TGTGCCAGCAGGCAACTAGCGGGAGGGCCAAATGAGCAGTTCTTC. Full variable domain (rest looked up from reference TRBV7-8 and TRBJ2-1): GAGVSQSPRYKVAKRGQDVALRCDPISGHVSLFWYQQALGQGPEFLTYFQNEAQLDKSGLPSDRFFAERPEGSVSTLKIQRTQQEDSAVYLCASRQLAGGPNEQFFGPGTRLTVL.

This chain uses TRBV12-5 with TRBJ2-5; TRBD1 agrees at 8 bases. V gave up 1 base and J gave up 1 base; unmatched junction bases: 2. From germline, CDR1 is LGHNT and CDR2 FRNRAP. This CDR3 has 15 amino acids. The CDR3 nucleotides read TGTGCTAGTGGTTTGGGGACAGGGCGCCAAGAGACCCAGTACTTC. Translating gives CASGLGTGRQETQYF.

This chain uses TRBV20-1 with TRBJ1-5, with D unclear. V was shortened by 3 bases and J by 6 bases, with 21 bases between the two germline ends. The CDR3 length is 16 residues. Germline CDR1 is DFQATT and CDR2 is SNEGSKA (reference sequence). The CDR3 loop is CSASNPSLAPSQPQHF. CDR3 sequence (DNA): TGCAGTGCTAGTAATCCCAGTCTGGCTCCCTCTCAGCCCCAGCATTTT.

This clonotype came up a few times. V is TRBV29-1 and J is TRBJ2-3, with D perhaps given as TRBD1 or TRBD2 (5 bases each). Per germline, CDR1 SQVTM and CDR2 ANQGSEA. The V end lost 1 base, the J end lost 2 bases, and 13 bases lay between the germline ends. The CDR3 sequence is 15 residues long. The DNA of the CDR3 is TGCAGCGTTGAAGGGGAGACAGACCCCACAGATACGCAGTATTTT. Amino acid sequence: CSVEGETDPTDTQYF.

The chain recombines TRBV6-1 with TRBJ2-7, with D perhaps matching TRBD1 or TRBD2 (6 bases each). This CDR3 has 14 residues. Deletions cut 6 bases from V and 7 bases from J, with 19 bases between. Germline CDR1 reads MNHNS; CDR2 reads SASEGT. The DNA for the CDR3 is TGTGCCAGCAGACCCTCAGGGGTACGGGGGGAGCAGTACTTC. This gives the protein CASRPSGVRGEQYF.

Only a few counts were recorded for this clonotype. The junction differs from germline at one of its ends, possibly a read error. The chain couples TRBV7-7 to TRBJ2-5; unclear D gene. This CDR3 contains 14 residues. Germline V lookup: CDR1 SSHAT, CDR2 FNYEAQ (reference sequence). The CDR3 nucleotides read TGTGCTAGCAGCCCTTCCGGCGTCGGGGAGACCCAGTACTTC. It encodes CASSPSGVGETQYF.

This clonotype was recorded at least ten times. The chain employs TRBV7-2 and TRBJ2-3, with D perhaps matching TRBD2 (5 bases). CDR3 length: 17 residues. Trimming shortened V by 0 bases and J by 1 base, and 14 bases separated the two germline ends. Germline V gene sequence: CDR1 SGHTA, CDR2 FQGNSA. The CDR3 region has the DNA TGTGCCAGCAGCTTAGCACCCCCGGGAACCCGCACAGATACGCAGTATTTT. It yields the protein CASSLAPPGTRTDTQYF.